This T cell receptor (beta chain) was sequenced during a study of cytomegalovirus exposure and HLA in healthy donors. The study's findings and limits: According to the study, around 180 TCR beta chains were cytomegalovirus-associated.

The CDR3 spans 16 residues. Trimming took off 3 bases at V and 6 bases at J, with 18 bases between the two ends. The germline gives CDR1 MNHEY, CDR2 SMNVEV (reference sequence). It was with 60 Vbeta and 13 Jbeta primers that the PCR ran. TCRdb's copy holds only in-frame clones and misses some; the assay was immunoSEQ multiplex PCR. This sample has roughly 180,000 clones, with more than 60% found just once. A word on this clone: Its antigen is still unknown.

The receptor's source is a woman in her thirties or forties in good health and CMV-seropositive. V is TRBV27 and J is TRBJ2-1, with TRBD1 as a possible D gene (6 bases). Source material: PBMCs. Here the CDR3 reads CASSLVKTGGGNEQFF. The DNA of the CDR3 is TGTGCCAGCAGTTTGGTTAAGACAGGAGGTGGCAATGAGCAGTTCTTC.